A selection of T cell receptor beta chains follows, all from one sample in a study of T cell changes during pregnancy in multiple sclerosis. Libraries were prepared by immunoSEQ multiplex PCR; TCRdb keeps only in-frame clonotypes and omits some of them. Among about 56,000 clones, 89% were seen once, and the ten largest hold around 1.8%. The source material was peripheral blood, sampled after pregnancy. Receptors originate from a female donor with multiple sclerosis, enrolled in a pregnancy study. Both conserved end residues are part of each CDR3. Each record gives: D gene, V gene, J gene, clone size, CDR3 DNA, CDR3 protein. A D gene is named only where the DNA matches it firmly. Rows give clone size only sometimes, using once, few, many, or a class for an expanded clone.

TRBD1,TRBV2,TRBJ1-6,few,TGTGCCAGCAGTCCACAGGGGCACCCTAATTCACCCCTCCACTTT,CASSPQGHPNSPLHF
TRBD1,TRBV25-1,TRBJ1-1,NA,TGTGCCGTGTGGTCAGGGGGCACTGAAGCTTTCTTT,CAVWSGGTEAFF
TRBD2,TRBV19,TRBJ2-2,NA,TGTGCCAGTAGTATCGCGGGGCGGCTAGCGGGGTCCACCGGGGAGCTGTTTTTT,CASSIAGRLAGSTGELFF
TRBD1,TRBV9,TRBJ2-7,NA,TGTGCCAGCAGCGCCGGGACAGGGACCTACGAGCAGTACTTC,CASSAGTGTYEQYF
NA,TRBV10-2,TRBJ2-3,NA,TGCGCCAGCAGCCGGGACTTACCAGATACGCAGTATTTT,CASSRDLPDTQYF
TRBD2,TRBV5-6,TRBJ2-1,NA,TGTGCCAGCAGCCCAGGGACTAGCTACAATGAGCAGTTCTTC,CASSPGTSYNEQFF
NA,TRBV9,TRBJ1-2,NA,TGTGCCAGCAGCGTAGTTGGGGGCGGCTACACCTTC,CASSVVGGGYTF
NA,TRBV19,TRBJ1-5,NA,TGTGCCAGTGACAGTGAAGGTTTTCAGCCCCAGCATTTT,CASDSEGFQPQHF
NA,TRBV18,TRBJ2-7,NA,TGTGCCAGCTCACCGGCGACTGCGGGGGCATCCTACGAGCAGTACTTC,CASSPATAGASYEQYF
NA,TRBV28,TRBJ2-3,once,TGTGCCAGCACCGTCCTAGGGGGGGCCGGGGGAGATACGCAGTATTTT,CASTVLGGAGGDTQYF
TRBD1,TRBV5-1,TRBJ1-2,NA,TGCGCCAGCAGCTCCGGGACAGGGGAGGCCTATGGCTACACCTTC,CASSSGTGEAYGYTF
TRBD2,TRBV7-7,TRBJ2-1,NA,TGTGCTAGCAGCCAACTAGCGGGGACAGGCAATGAGCAGTTCTTC,CASSQLAGTGNEQFF
TRBD2,TRBV10-3,TRBJ2-1,NA,TGTGCCATCAGTTTCCGAACACTAGCGGGGGGAACGAGCTCCTACAATGAGCAGTTCTTC,CAISFRTLAGGTSSYNEQFF
NA,TRBV9,TRBJ2-2,few,TGTGCCAGCAGCGCCGATGTTCGGGTCACCGGGGAGCTGTTTTTT,CASSADVRVTGELFF
TRBD1,TRBV27,TRBJ2-1,few,TGTGCCAGCAGGATCGACAGGGAGACCTCCTACAATGAGCAGTTCTTC,CASRIDRETSYNEQFF
NA,TRBV6-5,TRBJ2-7,once,TGTGCCAGCAGTACGGACATAATCTACGAGCAGTACTTC,CASSTDIIYEQYF
NA,TRBV7-2,TRBJ2-1,NA,TGTGCCAGCAGCCCCGCCTGGGGGCCTCCGTTCTTC,CASSPAWGPPFF
NA,TRBV7-3,TRBJ2-2,NA,TGTGCCAGCAGCCCGAGCACCGGGGGTTGGACCGGGGAGCTGTTTTTT,CASSPSTGGWTGELFF